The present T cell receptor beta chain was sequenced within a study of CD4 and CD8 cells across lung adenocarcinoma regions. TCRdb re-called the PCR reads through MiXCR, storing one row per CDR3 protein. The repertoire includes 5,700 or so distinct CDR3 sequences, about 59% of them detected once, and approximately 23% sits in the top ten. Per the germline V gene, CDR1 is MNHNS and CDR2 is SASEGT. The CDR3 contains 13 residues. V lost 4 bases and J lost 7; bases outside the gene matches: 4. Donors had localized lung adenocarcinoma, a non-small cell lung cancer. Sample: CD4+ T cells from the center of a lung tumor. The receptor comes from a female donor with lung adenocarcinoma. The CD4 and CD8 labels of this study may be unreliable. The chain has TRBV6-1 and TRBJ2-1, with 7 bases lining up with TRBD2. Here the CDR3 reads CASSAREVNEQFF. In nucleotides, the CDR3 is TGTGCCAGCAGTGCACGGGAGGTGAATGAGCAGTTCTTC.